The 4 T cell receptor beta chains given below trace back to one sample, sequenced in a study of blood T cell repertoires in COVID-19. Some clones are missing from TCRdb's copy, which holds only in-frame ones; the method was immunoSEQ multiplex PCR. Seen here are tens of thousands of clones, 84% observed once, and the top ten hold 10% to 15%. Material for sequencing was peripheral blood. These receptors were collected from a human donor in a cohort sampled during active COVID-19.

Only one count was recorded for this clone. This chain links TRBV28 with TRBJ1-4, with 7 bases identical to TRBD1. Germline-derived CDR1 and CDR2 are MDHEN and SYDVKM. Losses at the gene ends were 6 bases for V and 2 bases for J; bases not matched to a gene: 3. This CDR3 has 14 amino acids. The CDR3 spells CASSQGGTNEKLFF. The CDR3 nucleotides are TGTGCCAGCAGCCAAGGGGGCACTAATGAAAAACTGTTTTTT.

The chain uses TRBV5-8 and TRBJ1-5, with 10 nucleotides matching TRBD1. The J segment lost 2 bases and the V segment lost 4 bases, leaving 6 bases of the junction unmatched. The CDR3 length is 16 residues. Germline assignment: CDR1 SGHTS and CDR2 YDEGEE. The CDR3 spells CASSVRGTGGNQPQHF. The CDR3 DNA reads as TGTGCCAGCAGCGTTCGAGGGACAGGGGGCAATCAGCCCCAGCATTTT. The full variable domain, with the rest looked up from reference TRBV5-8 and TRBJ1-5, is EAGVTQSPTHLIKTRGQQATLRCSPISGHTSVYWYQQALGLGLQFLLWYDEGEERNRGNFPPRFSGRQFPNYSSELNVNALELEDSALYLCASSVRGTGGNQPQHFGDGTRLSIL.

The gene calls are TRBV6-1 and TRBJ2-7, with D tentatively TRBD1 (5 bases). Germline V gene data show CDR1 as MNHNS and CDR2 as SASEGT. This CDR3 is built from 15 residues. The germline V and J ends were trimmed by 3 bases and 7 bases, with 19 bases remaining between them. For the CDR3, the DNA is TGTGCCAGCAGTGATTTGGGGCTTCTCCTGATGGAGCAGTACTTC. This codes for CASSDLGLLLMEQYF.

A single count supports this clone. This CDR3 is CASSYREESYEQYF. The CDR3 DNA sequence: TGTGCCAGCAGTTACAGAGAAGAATCGTACGAGCAGTACTTC. This rearrangement joins TRBV6-5 to TRBJ2-7, with no clear D. This CDR3 comprises 14 residues. The V end was cut by 2 bases, the J end by 4 bases, with 12 bases between. Germline V gene data show CDR1 as MNHEY and CDR2 as SVGAGI.